This T cell receptor (beta chain) was obtained from a study of blood T cells in healthy people across ages. This clonotype has just a few counts. With a J-beta primer mix and a sample-barcoded 5' primer, a second PCR ran 7 to 11 cycles. MiXCR was run by TCRdb on the 5' RACE reads, yielding one entry per CDR3 protein. This sample yields around 500,000 distinct CDR3 sequences, of which about 45% are seen a single time; about 22% belongs to the top ten. Per the germline V gene, CDR1 is SGDLS and CDR2 is YYNGEE. V was pared by 3 bases and J by 1 base, with 2 bases of the junction left unmatched. The CDR3 has 14 amino acids.

This sequence joins TRBV9 and TRBJ2-5; 8 positions match TRBD1. Sequenced sample: blood. The receptor was isolated from a man older than 75 in good health. Here the CDR3 reads CASSAGQGQETQYF. Here the CDR3 DNA reads TGTGCCAGCAGCGCTGGACAGGGCCAAGAGACCCAGTACTTC.